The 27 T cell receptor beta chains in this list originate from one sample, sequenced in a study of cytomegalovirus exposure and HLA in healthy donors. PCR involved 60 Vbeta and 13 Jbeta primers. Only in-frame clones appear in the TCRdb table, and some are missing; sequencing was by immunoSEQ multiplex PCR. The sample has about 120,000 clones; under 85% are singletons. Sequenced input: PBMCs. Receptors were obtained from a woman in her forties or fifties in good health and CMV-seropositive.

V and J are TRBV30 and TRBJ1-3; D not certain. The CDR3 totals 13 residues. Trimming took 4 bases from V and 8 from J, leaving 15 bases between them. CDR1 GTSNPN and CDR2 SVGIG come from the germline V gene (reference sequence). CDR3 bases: TGTGCCTGGAACCCTAGAGTCGGCGACACCATATATTTT. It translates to CAWNPRVGDTIYF.

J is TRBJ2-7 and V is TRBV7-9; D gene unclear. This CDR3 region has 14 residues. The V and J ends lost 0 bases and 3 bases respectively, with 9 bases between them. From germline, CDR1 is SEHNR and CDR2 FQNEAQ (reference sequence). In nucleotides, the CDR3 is TGTGCCAGCAGCTTAGCGGTCCAGTTCTACGAGCAGTACTTC. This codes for CASSLAVQFYEQYF.

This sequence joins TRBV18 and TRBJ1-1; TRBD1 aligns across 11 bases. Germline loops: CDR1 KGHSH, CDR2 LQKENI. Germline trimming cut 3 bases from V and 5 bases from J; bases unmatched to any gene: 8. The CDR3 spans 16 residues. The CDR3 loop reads CASSPGQGDWRTEAFF. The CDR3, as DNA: TGTGCCAGCTCACCGGGACAGGGGGATTGGAGGACTGAAGCTTTCTTT.

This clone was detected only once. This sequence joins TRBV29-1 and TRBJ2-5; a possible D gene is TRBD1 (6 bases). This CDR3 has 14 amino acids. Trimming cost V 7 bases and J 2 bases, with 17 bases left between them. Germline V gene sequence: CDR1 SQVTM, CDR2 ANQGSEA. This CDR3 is CSGATGSGQETQYF. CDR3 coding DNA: TGCAGCGGTGCCACAGGGTCGGGACAAGAGACCCAGTACTTC. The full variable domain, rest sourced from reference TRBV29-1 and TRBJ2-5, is SAVISQKPSRDICQRGTSLTIQCQVDSQVTMMFWYRQQPGQSLTLIATANQGSEATYESGFVIDKFPISRPNLTFSTLTVSNMSPEDSSIYLCSGATGSGQETQYFGPGTRLLVL.

The CDR3 sequence: CASSLDVTSGGVFPYEQYF. In nucleotides, the CDR3 is TGTGCCAGCAGCTTAGATGTAACTAGCGGGGGGGTATTCCCCTACGAGCAGTACTTC. The chain couples TRBV7-2 to TRBJ2-7; 13 bases align to TRBD2. The CDR3 totals 19 residues. J lost 2 bases, V lost 1 base, and 11 bases had no gene match. Germline CDR1 reads SGHTA; CDR2 reads FQGNSA. Variable domain in full (rest from reference TRBV7-2 and TRBJ2-7): GAGVSQSPSNKVTEKGKDVELRCDPISGHTALYWYRQSLGQGLEFLIYFQGNSAPDKSGLPSDRFSAERTGGSVSTLTIQRTQQEDSAVYLCASSLDVTSGGVFPYEQYFGPGTRLTVT.

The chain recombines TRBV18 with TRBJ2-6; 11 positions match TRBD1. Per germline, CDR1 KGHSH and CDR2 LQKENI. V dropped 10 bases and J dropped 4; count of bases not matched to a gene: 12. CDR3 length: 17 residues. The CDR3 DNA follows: TGTGCCACATCAAGGACAGGGGGCATCCCCGGGGCCAACGTCCTGACTTTC. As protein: CATSRTGGIPGANVLTF. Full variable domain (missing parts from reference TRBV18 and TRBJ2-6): NAGVMQNPRHLVRRRGQEARLRCSPMKGHSHVYWYRQLPEEGLKFMVYLQKENIIDESGMPKERFSAEFPKEGPSILRIQQVVRGDSAAYFCATSRTGGIPGANVLTFGAGSRLTVL.

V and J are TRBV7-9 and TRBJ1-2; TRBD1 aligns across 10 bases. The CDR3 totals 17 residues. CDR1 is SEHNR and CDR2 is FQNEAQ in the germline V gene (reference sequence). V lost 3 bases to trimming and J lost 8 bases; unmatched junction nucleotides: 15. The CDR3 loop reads CASSFGDRGRPAEGYTF. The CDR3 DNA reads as TGTGCCAGCAGCTTCGGGGACAGGGGACGCCCGGCGGAAGGCTACACCTTC.

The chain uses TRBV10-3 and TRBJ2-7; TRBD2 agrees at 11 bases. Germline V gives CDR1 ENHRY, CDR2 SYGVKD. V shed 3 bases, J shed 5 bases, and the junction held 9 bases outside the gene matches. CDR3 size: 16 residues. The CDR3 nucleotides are TGTGCCATCAGTGACCCTTTAGCGGGAGGGCCCCACGAGCAGTACTTC. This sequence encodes CAISDPLAGGPHEQYF.

CDR3 bases: TGTGCCAGCAGCGCGCCCCGGGGGGTGGGTTCCTACAATGAGCAGTTCTTC. Translation: CASSAPRGVGSYNEQFF. This chain links TRBV7-9 with TRBJ2-1; the match to TRBD2 covers 7 bases. The J segment lost 1 base and the V segment lost 5 bases, leaving 11 bases of the junction unmatched. The CDR3 loop spans 17 amino acids. The germline CDR1 and CDR2 sequences are SEHNR and FQNEAQ (reference sequence).

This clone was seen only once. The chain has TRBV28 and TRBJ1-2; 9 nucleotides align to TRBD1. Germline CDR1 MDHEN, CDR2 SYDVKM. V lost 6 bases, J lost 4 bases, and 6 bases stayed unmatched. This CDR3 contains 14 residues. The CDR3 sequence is CASRLQQGAYGYTF. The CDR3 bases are TGTGCCAGCAGGCTCCAACAGGGGGCCTATGGCTACACCTTC.

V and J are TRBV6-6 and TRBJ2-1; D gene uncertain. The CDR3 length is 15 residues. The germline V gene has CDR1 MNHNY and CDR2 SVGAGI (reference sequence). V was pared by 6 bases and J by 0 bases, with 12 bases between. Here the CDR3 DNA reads TGTGCCAGCAGCTCCGACTGGAGCTCCTACAATGAGCAGTTCTTC. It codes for CASSSDWSSYNEQFF.

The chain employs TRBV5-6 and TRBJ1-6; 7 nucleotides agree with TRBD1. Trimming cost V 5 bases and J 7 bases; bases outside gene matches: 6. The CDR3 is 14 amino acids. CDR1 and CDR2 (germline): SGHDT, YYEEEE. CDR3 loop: CASSSQGLNSPLHF. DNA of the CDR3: TGTGCCAGCAGTTCACAGGGGCTCAATTCACCCCTCCACTTT.

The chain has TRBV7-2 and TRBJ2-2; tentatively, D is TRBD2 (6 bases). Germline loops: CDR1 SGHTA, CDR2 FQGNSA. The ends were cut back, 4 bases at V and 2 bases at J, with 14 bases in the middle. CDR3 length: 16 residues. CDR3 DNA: TGTGCCAGCAGCTCGTTTAGCGGAGGAAACACCGGGGAGCTGTTTTTT. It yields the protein CASSSFSGGNTGELFF.

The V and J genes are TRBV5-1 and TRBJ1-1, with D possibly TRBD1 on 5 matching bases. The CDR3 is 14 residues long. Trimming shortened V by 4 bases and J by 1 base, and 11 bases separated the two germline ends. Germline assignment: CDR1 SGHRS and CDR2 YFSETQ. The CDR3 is CASSISTANTEAFF. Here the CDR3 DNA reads TGCGCCAGCAGCATATCGACAGCGAACACTGAAGCTTTCTTT.

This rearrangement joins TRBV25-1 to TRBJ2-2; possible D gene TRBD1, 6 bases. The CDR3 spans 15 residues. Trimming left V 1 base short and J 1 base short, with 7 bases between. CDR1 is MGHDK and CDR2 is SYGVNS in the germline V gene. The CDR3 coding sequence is TGTGCCAGCAGTGAATGGGGACAGAACACCGGGGAGCTGTTTTTT. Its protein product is CASSEWGQNTGELFF. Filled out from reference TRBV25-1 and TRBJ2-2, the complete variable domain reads EADIYQTPRYLVIGTGKKITLECSQTMGHDKMYWYQQDPGMELHLIHYSYGVNSTEKGDLSSESTVSRIRTEHFPLTLESARPSHTSQYLCASSEWGQNTGELFFGEGSRLTVL.

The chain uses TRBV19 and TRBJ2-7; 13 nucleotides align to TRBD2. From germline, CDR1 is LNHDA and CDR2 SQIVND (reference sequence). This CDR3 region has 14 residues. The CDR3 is CATGGTSGIYEQYF. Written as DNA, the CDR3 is TGTGCTACAGGAGGGACTAGCGGGATCTACGAGCAGTACTTC.

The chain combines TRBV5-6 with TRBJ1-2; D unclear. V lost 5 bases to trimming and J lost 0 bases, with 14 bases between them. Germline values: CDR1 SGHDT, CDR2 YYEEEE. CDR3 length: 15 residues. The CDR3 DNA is TGTGCCAGCAGTCCCGGGAGCCCATCTAACTATGGCTACACCTTC. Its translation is CASSPGSPSNYGYTF.

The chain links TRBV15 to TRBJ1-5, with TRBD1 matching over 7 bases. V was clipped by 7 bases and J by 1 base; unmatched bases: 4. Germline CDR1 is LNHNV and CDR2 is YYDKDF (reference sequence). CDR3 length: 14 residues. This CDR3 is CATNNRGSNQPQHF. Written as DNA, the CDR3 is TGTGCCACCAATAACAGGGGAAGCAATCAGCCCCAGCATTTT.

The CDR3 reads CAISEFRVNTEAFF. CDR3 nucleotides: TGTGCCATCAGTGAGTTCAGGGTTAACACTGAAGCTTTCTTT. The chain employs TRBV10-3 and TRBJ1-1; TRBD1 might be the D (5 bases). Germline loops: CDR1 ENHRY, CDR2 SYGVKD. The CDR3 contains 14 residues. Trimming removed 1 base at V and 2 bases at J, with 8 bases between.

CDR3 sequence (DNA): TGTGCCAGCAGTGACAGAAGTGGGGGGTACGAGCAGTACTTC. This translates into CASSDRSGGYEQYF. The rearrangement links TRBV5-4 to TRBJ2-7, with a tentative D call TRBD2 (6 bases). Germline CDR1 and CDR2: SGHNT and YYREEE (reference sequence). The CDR3 consists of 14 residues. The germline V and J ends were trimmed by 5 bases and 4 bases, with 16 bases remaining between them.

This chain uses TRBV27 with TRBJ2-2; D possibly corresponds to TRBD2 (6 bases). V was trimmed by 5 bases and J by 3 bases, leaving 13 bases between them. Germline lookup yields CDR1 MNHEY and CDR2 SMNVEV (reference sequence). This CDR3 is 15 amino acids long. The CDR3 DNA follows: TGTGCCAGCAGTGCAATCGGGGGTTACACCGGGGAGCTGTTTTTT. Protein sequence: CASSAIGGYTGELFF.

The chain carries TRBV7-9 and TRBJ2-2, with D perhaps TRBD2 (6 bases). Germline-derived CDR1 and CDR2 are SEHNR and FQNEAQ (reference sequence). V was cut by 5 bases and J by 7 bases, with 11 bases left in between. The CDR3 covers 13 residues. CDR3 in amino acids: CASSRDGGGELFF. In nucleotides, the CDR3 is TGTGCCAGCAGCCGGGACGGGGGCGGGGAGCTGTTTTTT.

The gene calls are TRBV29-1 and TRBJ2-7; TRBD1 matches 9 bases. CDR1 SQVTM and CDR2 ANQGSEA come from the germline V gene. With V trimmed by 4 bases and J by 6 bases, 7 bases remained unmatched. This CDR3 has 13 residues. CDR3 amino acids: CSVAGTGKIEQYF. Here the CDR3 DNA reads TGCAGCGTTGCCGGGACAGGGAAGATCGAGCAGTACTTC.

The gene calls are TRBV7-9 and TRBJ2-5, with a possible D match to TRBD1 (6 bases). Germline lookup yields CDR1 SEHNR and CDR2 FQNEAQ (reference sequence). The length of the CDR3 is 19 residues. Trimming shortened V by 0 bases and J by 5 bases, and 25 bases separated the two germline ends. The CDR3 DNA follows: TGTGCCAGCAGCTTAGCAGGGTTCGGCTTGGCAGGGGATAAGGAGACCCAGTACTTC. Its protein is CASSLAGFGLAGDKETQYF.

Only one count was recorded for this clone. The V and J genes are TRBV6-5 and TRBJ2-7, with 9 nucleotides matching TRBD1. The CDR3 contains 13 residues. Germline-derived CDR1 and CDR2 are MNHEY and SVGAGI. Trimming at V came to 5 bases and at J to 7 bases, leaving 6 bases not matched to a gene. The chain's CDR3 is CASSTGTGREQYF. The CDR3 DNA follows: TGTGCCAGCAGTACCGGGACAGGGAGGGAGCAGTACTTC.

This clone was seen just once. The DNA for the CDR3 is TGCGCCAGCAGCAAGGGACAGGGTACTACCGTCTATGGCTACACCTTC. Encoded protein: CASSKGQGTTVYGYTF. This chain connects TRBV4-3 to TRBJ1-2, with 9 bases lining up with TRBD1. V lost 5 bases and J lost 4; bases outside the gene matches: 11. Looked up from germline, CDR1 is LGHNA and CDR2 is YSLEER. The CDR3 is 16 amino acids.

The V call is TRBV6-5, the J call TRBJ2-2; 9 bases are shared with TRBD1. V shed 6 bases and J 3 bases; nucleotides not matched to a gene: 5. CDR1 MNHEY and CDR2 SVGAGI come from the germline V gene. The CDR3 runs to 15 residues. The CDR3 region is CASSTGGADTGELFF. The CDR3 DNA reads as TGTGCCAGCAGCACAGGGGGCGCGGACACCGGGGAGCTGTTTTTT.